The T cell receptor (beta chain) under discussion was sequenced for a study of T cells after yellow fever vaccination. Study background: Libraries from low-cell-number fractions were prepared with the SMART-Seq v4 Ultra Low Input RNA kit. General study points: In post-booster samples, most primary-vaccination clones reappeared (about 97% CD4, about 91% CD8). FACS-sorted repertoires could contain abundant clonotypes contaminating from the bulk population.

Template-switching 5'RACE yielded the TCR cDNA; a universal primer site and UMIs were added in the process. From the 5' RACE reads, TCRdb called clonotypes with MiXCR, one entry per CDR3 protein. This table holds roughly 330,000 distinct CDR3 sequences, 6.8% found once. CDR3 length: 16 amino acids. In its sample, this clonotype was seen a few times. Its antigen is unknown. This sequence was found in a man aged 18 to 29 who received the YFV17D yellow fever vaccine. Here the sequenced sample was PBMCs, taken about 49 days after the first yellow fever vaccination. The V and J genes are TRBV21-1 and TRBJ2-1; TRBD1 was called by the table and not checked on the DNA. TRBV21-1 is labeled a pseudogene. CDR3 protein: CASSKAGTGGSDEQFF. For the CDR3, the DNA is TGTGCCAGCAGCAAAGCGGGGACGGGGGGTTCGGATGAGCAGTTCTTC.